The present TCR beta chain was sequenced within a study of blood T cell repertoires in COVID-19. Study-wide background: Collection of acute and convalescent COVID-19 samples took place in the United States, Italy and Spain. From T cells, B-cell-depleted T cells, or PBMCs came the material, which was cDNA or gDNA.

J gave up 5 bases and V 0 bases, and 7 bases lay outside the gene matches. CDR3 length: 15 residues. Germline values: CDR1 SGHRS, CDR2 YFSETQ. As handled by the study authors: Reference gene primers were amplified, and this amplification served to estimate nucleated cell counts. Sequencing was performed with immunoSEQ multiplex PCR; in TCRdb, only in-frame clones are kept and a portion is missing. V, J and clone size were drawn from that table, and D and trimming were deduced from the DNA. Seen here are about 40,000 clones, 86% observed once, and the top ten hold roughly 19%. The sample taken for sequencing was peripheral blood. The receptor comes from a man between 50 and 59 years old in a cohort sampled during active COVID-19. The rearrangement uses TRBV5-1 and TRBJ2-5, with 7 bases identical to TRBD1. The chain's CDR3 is CASSLVGTAMETQYF. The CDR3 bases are TGCGCCAGCAGCTTGGTGGGGACAGCGATGGAGACCCAGTACTTC.